The 21 T cell receptor beta chains below were found in one sample sequenced in a study of TIL therapy for anti-PD-1-resistant metastatic lung cancer. Sequencing used immunoSEQ v3. Measured with immunoSEQ multiplex PCR; TCRdb has only the in-frame clones, and not every one. The data contain over 20,000 clones, approximately 77% of them singletons. Time point reported: pre-treatment sample, taken before nivolumab and TIL therapy. Tumor tissue came from excised metastases, mostly pleural nodules or supraclavicular lymph nodes. The sample in question was tumor tissue, obtained at baseline. The receptors originated from a person between 25 and 79 years old with non-small cell lung cancer.

The rearrangement links TRBV7-2 to TRBJ1-4; D might be TRBD1 (5 bases). Germline V gene lookup returns CDR1 SGHTA and CDR2 FQGNSA. The V end lost 3 bases, the J end lost 4 bases, and 9 bases lay between the germline ends. The CDR3 covers 14 residues. DNA of the CDR3: TGTGCCAGCAGCTTGTTCAGGGTTAATGAAAAACTGTTTTTT. It specifies CASSLFRVNEKLFF.

This chain uses TRBV6-5 with TRBJ1-6, with D maybe TRBD1 (5 bases). Trimming removed 2 bases at V and 13 bases at J, with 18 bases between. The CDR3 runs 15 residues. The V gene's germline CDR1 is MNHEY and CDR2 SVGAGI. The DNA of the CDR3 is TGTGCCAGCAGTTACCTCTACCCGGGGGAGAAGCCCCTCCACTTT. Translating it yields CASSYLYPGEKPLHF.

This rearrangement joins TRBV5-6 to TRBJ2-1; 9 nucleotides match TRBD1. Trimming removed 4 bases from V and 4 bases from J; junction bases left unmatched: 3. This CDR3 contains 14 residues. Looked up from germline, CDR1 is SGHDT and CDR2 is YYEEEE. The CDR3 is CASSTTGGYNEQFF. CDR3 DNA sequence: TGTGCCAGCAGCACGACAGGGGGATACAATGAGCAGTTCTTC.

CDR3 in amino acids: CATSRGGGARSTQFF. The CDR3 DNA reads TGTGCCACCAGCAGAGGCGGGGGCGCAAGGTCGACCCAGTTCTTC. The genes are TRBV15 and TRBJ2-1, with D perhaps TRBD2 (7 bases). The germline V gene encodes CDR1 LNHNV and CDR2 YYDKDF (reference sequence). V was cut by 1 base and J by 13 bases, with 20 bases left in between. There are 15 residues in the CDR3.

A single count supports this clone. The V gene is TRBV18, the J gene TRBJ2-1; 10 bases are a match to TRBD1. V trimming: 1 base; J trimming: 7 bases; junction bases outside the gene matches: 7. The CDR3 has 16 amino acids. Germline CDR1 reads KGHSH; CDR2 reads LQKENI. CDR3 bases: TGTGCCAGCTCACCACGTTTAGGACAGGGGGTGAATGAGCAGTTCTTC. It encodes CASSPRLGQGVNEQFF.

This clone was found a few times. The chain combines TRBV9 with TRBJ2-7; 8 nucleotides line up with TRBD2. This CDR3 is built from 15 residues. Germline V lookup: CDR1 SGDLS, CDR2 YYNGEE. V dropped 0 bases and J dropped 3; count of bases not matched to a gene: 5. CDR3 coding DNA: TGTGCCAGCAGCGTAGGTGGCGGGGGGAGCTACGAGCAGTACTTC. Its protein is CASSVGGGGSYEQYF.

V gene TRBV6-1 combines with J gene TRBJ2-6; maybe TRBD2 (5 bases). The CDR3 covers 16 residues. Germline V gene data show CDR1 as MNHNS and CDR2 as SASEGT. V lost 2 bases and J lost 4, with 12 bases in between. The CDR3: CASSESAGVGANVLTF. CDR3 bases: TGTGCCAGCAGTGAATCTGCGGGTGTGGGGGCCAACGTCCTGACTTTC.

The chain uses TRBV5-5 and TRBJ1-3; 11 bases fit TRBD1. V gave up 4 bases and J gave up 0 bases; unmatched junction bases: 12. From germline, CDR1 is SGHKS and CDR2 YYEKEE (reference sequence). The CDR3 is 19 amino acids. The CDR3 is CASSLRTGGEPSSGNTIYF. CDR3 DNA: TGTGCCAGCAGCCTCAGGACAGGGGGCGAGCCCAGCTCTGGAAACACCATATATTTT.

This chain connects TRBV6-5 to TRBJ1-1, with 10 bases aligning to TRBD1. Germline CDR1 and CDR2: MNHEY and SVGAGI. J lost 5 bases, V lost 5 bases, and 8 bases had no gene match. This CDR3 spans 15 amino acids. CDR3 sequence: CASSREPGQGTEAFF. In DNA form, the CDR3 reads TGTGCCAGCAGTAGAGAGCCGGGACAGGGGACTGAAGCTTTCTTT.

The V call is TRBV27, the J call TRBJ1-1; 9 positions match TRBD1. CDR1 MNHEY and CDR2 SMNVEV come from the germline V gene (reference sequence). V gave up 4 bases and J gave up 1 base; unmatched junction bases: 10. The CDR3 spans 17 residues. This CDR3 is CASSSPQDRGRNTEAFF. CDR3 in DNA: TGTGCCAGCAGTTCACCCCAGGACAGGGGACGGAACACTGAAGCTTTCTTT.

This clone was detected a few times. The chain joins TRBV2 to TRBJ1-1, with 7 positions matching TRBD1. Germline V lookup: CDR1 SNHLY, CDR2 FYNNEI. CDR3 size: 16 residues. V trimming: 6 bases; J trimming: 1 base; junction bases outside the gene matches: 11. The CDR3 region is CASSPFLGTENTEAFF. The CDR3 coding sequence is TGTGCCAGCAGCCCCTTTCTGGGGACAGAGAACACTGAAGCTTTCTTT. The full variable domain, completed using reference TRBV2 and TRBJ1-1, is EPEVTQTPSHQVTQMGQEVILRCVPISNHLYFYWYRQILGQKVEFLVSFYNNEISEKSEIFDDQFSVERPDGSNFTLKIRSTKLEDSAMYFCASSPFLGTENTEAFFGQGTRLTVV.

The chain combines TRBV5-1 with TRBJ2-2, with 10 nucleotides matching TRBD2. CDR3 length equals 15 residues. The V and J ends lost 7 bases and 4 bases, in that order; junction bases with no gene match: 7. Germline V gene lookup returns CDR1 SGHRS and CDR2 YFSETQ. In DNA, the CDR3 is TGCGCCAGCTACAGCGGGGGGGCGGTCACCGGGGAGCTGTTTTTT. This translates into CASYSGGAVTGELFF.

V and J are TRBV4-1 and TRBJ1-3; 7 nucleotides match TRBD1. Losses at the gene ends were 0 bases for V and 1 base for J; bases not matched to a gene: 6. There are 17 residues in the CDR3. Germline lookup yields CDR1 MGHRA and CDR2 YSYEKL. CDR3 region: CASSQDRTGGSGNTIYF. The CDR3 DNA reads as TGCGCCAGCAGCCAAGATAGGACAGGCGGATCTGGAAACACCATATATTTT.

This clone was observed a handful of times. The chain has TRBV10-3 and TRBJ1-5; the match to TRBD1 covers 7 bases. CDR3 length: 15 residues. V gave up 2 bases and J gave up 5 bases; unmatched junction bases: 6. The V gene's germline CDR1 is ENHRY and CDR2 SYGVKD. CDR3 sequence reads: CAISEGGTDDQPQHF. The CDR3 DNA is TGTGCCATCAGTGAGGGTGGGACAGACGATCAGCCCCAGCATTTT.

V and J are TRBV6-1 and TRBJ1-3; D perhaps matches TRBD1 (5 bases). Germline V gene sequence: CDR1 MNHNS, CDR2 SASEGT. The ends were cut back, 3 bases at V and 4 bases at J, with 16 bases in the middle. CDR3 length equals 16 residues. The CDR3 region is CASSDILGPTGNTIYF. The CDR3 nucleotides are TGTGCCAGCAGTGACATCTTGGGGCCGACAGGAAACACCATATATTTT.

This clone was recorded once. The chain uses TRBV4-3 and TRBJ2-7; D call uncertain. Germline V gene sequence: CDR1 LGHNA, CDR2 YSLEER. V was pared by 0 bases and J by 0 bases, with 9 bases between. This CDR3 spans 15 amino acids. CDR3 sequence (DNA): TGCGCCAGCAGCCAAGAGAGGCTAAACTCCTACGAGCAGTACTTC. Residues: CASSQERLNSYEQYF.

The CDR3 loop reads CASSYSMAGASQPQHF. The CDR3 DNA reads TGTGCCAGCAGTTACTCGATGGCAGGGGCAAGCCAGCCCCAGCATTTT. The chain employs TRBV6-6 and TRBJ1-5; D might be TRBD1 (6 bases). The CDR3 covers 16 residues. In germline, CDR1 is MNHNY, CDR2 SVGAGI (reference sequence). V lost 0 bases and J 7 bases, leaving 16 bases between the germline ends.

The J gene is TRBJ1-2, the V gene TRBV5-1, with 11 bases identical to TRBD1. The CDR3 spans 17 residues. Germline trimming cut 3 bases from V and 6 bases from J; bases unmatched to any gene: 13. CDR1 SGHRS and CDR2 YFSETQ come from the germline V gene. CDR3 region: CASSWDRGSAVEDGYTF. For the CDR3, the DNA is TGCGCCAGCAGCTGGGACAGGGGGTCCGCCGTGGAGGATGGCTACACCTTC.

The chain joins TRBV5-1 to TRBJ2-6; 7 bases fit TRBD2. Germline assignment: CDR1 SGHRS and CDR2 YFSETQ. The CDR3 length is 18 residues. After removal of 4 bases from V and 0 bases from J, the junction contained 10 bases not matched to a gene. The CDR3 bases are TGCGCCAGCAGCCCCGTGGAGGGACTACTCTCTGGGGCCAACGTCCTGACTTTC. It codes for CASSPVEGLLSGANVLTF.

The chain recombines TRBV11-2 with TRBJ2-3, with 7 nucleotides matching TRBD1. V gave up 4 bases and J gave up 1 base; unmatched junction bases: 5. CDR3 size: 15 residues. Germline V lookup: CDR1 SGHAT, CDR2 FQNNGV. The CDR3 region is CASSSRGGGTDTQYF. For the CDR3, the DNA is TGTGCCAGCAGCTCGCGAGGGGGCGGCACAGATACGCAGTATTTT.

The chain uses TRBV15 and TRBJ2-4; unclear D gene. This CDR3 comprises 14 residues. Per germline, CDR1 LNHNV and CDR2 YYDKDF (reference sequence). Trimming took 9 bases from V and 5 from J, leaving 17 bases between them. CDR3: CATRQLNPENIQYF. DNA of the CDR3: TGTGCCACGAGGCAGCTCAACCCCGAAAACATTCAGTACTTC. Variable domain in full (rest from reference TRBV15 and TRBJ2-4): DAMVIQNPRYQVTQFGKPVTLSCSQTLNHNVMYWYQQKSSQAPKLLFHYYDKDFNNEADTPDNFQSRRPNTSFCFLDIRSPGLGDTAMYLCATRQLNPENIQYFGAGTRLSVL.